The rows below give T cell receptor beta chains drawn from one sample of a study of T cell responses to AZD1222 COVID-19 vaccine. Some clones are missing from TCRdb's copy, which holds only in-frame ones; the method was immunoSEQ multiplex PCR. The sample shows over 120,000 clones, approximately 85% of them seen only once. The sequencing here drew on peripheral blood, taken 28 days after the second dose of the MenACWY control vaccine. All receptors derive from an adult who received the MenACWY meningococcal vaccine as a control. CDR3s include the opening cysteine and the closing phenylalanine or tryptophan. Fields, in order: CDR3 protein, CDR3 DNA, clone size, D gene, V gene, J gene. The D gene is left open where the match is weak. Clone size is stated in some rows and not others, as once, few, many or a class when expanded.

CDR3aa: CASSRRQDEKLFF
CDR3nt: TGTGCCAGCAGCAGACGGCAGGATGAAAAACTGTTTTTT
abundance: NA
d_gene: NA
v_gene: TRBV5-4
j_gene: TRBJ1-4

CDR3aa: CASTGEENYEQYF
CDR3nt: TGTGCCAGTACGGGGGAAGAAAACTACGAGCAGTACTTC
abundance: NA
d_gene: NA
v_gene: TRBV2
j_gene: TRBJ2-7

CDR3aa: CASSLDSGSTEAFF
CDR3nt: TGTGCCAGCAGCTTAGATTCGGGGAGCACTGAAGCTTTCTTT
abundance: few
d_gene: NA
v_gene: TRBV11-3
j_gene: TRBJ1-1

CDR3aa: CASSQQGVEAFF
CDR3nt: TGTGCCAGCAGCCAGCAGGGTGTTGAAGCTTTCTTT
abundance: NA
d_gene: NA
v_gene: TRBV3-1/TRBV3-2
j_gene: TRBJ1-1

CDR3aa: CASTLTSRRGTEAFF
CDR3nt: TGTGCCAGCACCCTTACGTCCAGGAGAGGCACTGAAGCTTTCTTT
abundance: NA
d_gene: NA
v_gene: TRBV6-5
j_gene: TRBJ1-1

CDR3aa: CASSPSRGHGYTF
CDR3nt: TGTGCCAGCTCACCATCCAGGGGCCATGGCTACACCTTC
abundance: NA
d_gene: NA
v_gene: TRBV18
j_gene: TRBJ1-2

CDR3aa: CAISGIDGEAFF
CDR3nt: TGTGCCATCAGTGGAATCGACGGTGAAGCTTTCTTT
abundance: NA
d_gene: NA
v_gene: TRBV10-3
j_gene: TRBJ1-1

CDR3aa: CASSPLGPRGTGELFF
CDR3nt: TGTGCCAGCAGCCCCCTTGGACCTCGCGGTACCGGGGAGCTGTTTTTT
abundance: NA
d_gene: NA
v_gene: TRBV27
j_gene: TRBJ2-2

CDR3aa: CASSLFLSGASQNTGELFF
CDR3nt: TGCGCCAGCAGCTTATTCCTCTCTGGGGCTTCACAAAACACCGGGGAGCTGTTTTTT
abundance: NA
d_gene: NA
v_gene: TRBV5-1
j_gene: TRBJ2-2

CDR3aa: CASSTGGRQPQHF
CDR3nt: TGTGCCAGTAGTACAGGGGGCAGGCAGCCCCAGCATTTT
abundance: NA
d_gene: TRBD1
v_gene: TRBV19
j_gene: TRBJ1-5

CDR3aa: CASSPGVRTYEQYF
CDR3nt: TGTGCCAGCAGCCCCGGGGTCAGAACCTACGAGCAGTACTTC
abundance: NA
d_gene: NA
v_gene: TRBV7-9
j_gene: TRBJ2-7

CDR3aa: CASSLNSNSPLHF
CDR3nt: TGTGCCAGCAGCTTAAACAGCAATTCACCCCTCCACTTT
abundance: NA
d_gene: NA
v_gene: TRBV7-3
j_gene: TRBJ1-6

CDR3aa: CASSYETGDWEHIQYF
CDR3nt: TGTGCCAGCAGTTACGAAACAGGGGACTGGGAACACATTCAGTACTTC
abundance: NA
d_gene: NA
v_gene: TRBV6-2/TRBV6-3
j_gene: TRBJ2-4

CDR3aa: CASSLIGDGYTF
CDR3nt: TGTGCCAGCAGTTTAATCGGGGATGGCTACACCTTC
abundance: NA
d_gene: NA
v_gene: TRBV28
j_gene: TRBJ1-2

CDR3aa: CAIEMPDRIQFF
CDR3nt: TGTGCCATCGAGATGCCGGACAGGATCCAGTTCTTC
abundance: NA
d_gene: TRBD1
v_gene: TRBV10-3
j_gene: TRBJ2-1

CDR3aa: CASSFSSYNSPLHF
CDR3nt: TGTGCCAGCAGCTTCAGCTCCTATAATTCACCCCTCCACTTT
abundance: NA
d_gene: NA
v_gene: TRBV7-8
j_gene: TRBJ1-6

CDR3aa: CASSSRGADTQYF
CDR3nt: TGTGCCAGCAGCAGCCGGGGGGCAGATACGCAGTATTTT
abundance: NA
d_gene: TRBD2
v_gene: TRBV7-6
j_gene: TRBJ2-3

CDR3aa: CASSLSLAVANEQFF
CDR3nt: TGTGCCAGCAGCTTAAGTCTAGCGGTAGCCAATGAGCAGTTCTTC
abundance: NA
d_gene: TRBD2
v_gene: TRBV7-3
j_gene: TRBJ2-1

CDR3aa: CASSYQGTANTGELFF
CDR3nt: TGTGCCAGCAGCTACCAGGGGACCGCGAACACCGGGGAGCTGTTTTTT
abundance: NA
d_gene: NA
v_gene: TRBV28
j_gene: TRBJ2-2

CDR3aa: CASSLRGGNGNTIYF
CDR3nt: TGTGCCAGCAGCTTGAGGGGCGGGAACGGAAACACCATATATTTT
abundance: NA
d_gene: NA
v_gene: TRBV5-5
j_gene: TRBJ1-3

CDR3aa: CASSLSGAISDTQYF
CDR3nt: TGTGCCAGCAGCTTATCCGGGGCCATTTCAGATACGCAGTATTTT
abundance: NA
d_gene: NA
v_gene: TRBV7-6
j_gene: TRBJ2-3

CDR3aa: CASSFSGDNSPLHF
CDR3nt: TGTGCCAGCAGCTTTTCAGGGGACAATTCACCCCTCCACTTT
abundance: NA
d_gene: NA
v_gene: TRBV7-8
j_gene: TRBJ1-6

CDR3aa: CASRGQGNQPQHF
CDR3nt: TGTGCCAGCAGAGGACAGGGCAATCAGCCCCAGCATTTT
abundance: NA
d_gene: TRBD1
v_gene: TRBV2
j_gene: TRBJ1-5

CDR3aa: CASSYSWVGKTEAFF
CDR3nt: TGTGCCAGCAGTTACTCGTGGGTGGGGAAGACTGAAGCTTTCTTT
abundance: NA
d_gene: NA
v_gene: TRBV6-5
j_gene: TRBJ1-1

CDR3aa: CASSLGDSSNQPQHF
CDR3nt: TGTGCCAGCAGCTTAGGGGACTCCAGCAATCAGCCCCAGCATTTT
abundance: NA
d_gene: NA
v_gene: TRBV7-9
j_gene: TRBJ1-5

CDR3aa: CASSPSRDRGLRGYTF
CDR3nt: TGTGCCAGCAGTCCCAGCCGGGACAGGGGCTTGAGAGGCTACACCTTC
abundance: NA
d_gene: TRBD1
v_gene: TRBV27
j_gene: TRBJ1-2

CDR3aa: CASSLQTGATYEQYF
CDR3nt: TGTGCCAGCAGTCTCCAAACAGGGGCGACCTACGAGCAGTACTTC
abundance: NA
d_gene: TRBD1
v_gene: TRBV6-5
j_gene: TRBJ2-7

CDR3aa: CASSLLVHGTEGNTIYF
CDR3nt: TGTGCCAGCAGTTTATTAGTCCATGGGACAGAAGGAAACACCATATATTTT
abundance: NA
d_gene: TRBD1
v_gene: TRBV28
j_gene: TRBJ1-3

CDR3aa: CASSLDGGNQPQHF
CDR3nt: TGCGCCAGCAGCTTGGACGGGGGCAATCAGCCCCAGCATTTT
abundance: NA
d_gene: NA
v_gene: TRBV5-1
j_gene: TRBJ1-5

CDR3aa: CASSPTGQLDYEQYF
CDR3nt: TGTGCCAGCTCACCAACGGGACAGTTAGACTACGAGCAGTACTTC
abundance: NA
d_gene: TRBD1
v_gene: TRBV18
j_gene: TRBJ2-7

CDR3aa: CATSRAGRNQPQHF
CDR3nt: TGTGCCACCAGCAGAGCCGGGAGAAATCAGCCCCAGCATTTT
abundance: NA
d_gene: NA
v_gene: TRBV15
j_gene: TRBJ1-5

CDR3aa: CASSDTGTQETQYF
CDR3nt: TGTGCCAGCAGCGACACCGGGACCCAAGAGACCCAGTACTTC
abundance: NA
d_gene: NA
v_gene: TRBV5-8
j_gene: TRBJ2-5

CDR3aa: CASSQSGQSPALRYTF
CDR3nt: TGCGCCAGCAGTCAATCGGGTCAGAGTCCTGCGTTGAGGTACACCTTC
abundance: NA
d_gene: NA
v_gene: TRBV23-1
j_gene: TRBJ1-2

CDR3aa: CASSLGSGGRWTEAFF
CDR3nt: TGTGCCAGCAGCTTGGGTTCGGGCGGACGTTGGACTGAAGCTTTCTTT
abundance: NA
d_gene: NA
v_gene: TRBV5-8
j_gene: TRBJ1-1

CDR3aa: CASSLAMETQYF
CDR3nt: TGTGCCAGCAGCTTAGCGATGGAGACCCAGTACTTC
abundance: NA
d_gene: NA
v_gene: TRBV7-9
j_gene: TRBJ2-5

CDR3aa: CASSPTSANTGELFF
CDR3nt: TGTGCCAGCAGCCCGACTAGCGCGAACACCGGGGAGCTGTTTTTT
abundance: NA
d_gene: TRBD2
v_gene: TRBV11-3
j_gene: TRBJ2-2

CDR3aa: CASSFKSNYGYTF
CDR3nt: TGTGCCAGCAGTTTCAAATCTAACTATGGCTACACCTTC
abundance: NA
d_gene: NA
v_gene: TRBV12-3/TRBV12-4
j_gene: TRBJ1-2

CDR3aa: CASSPTGAGYGYTF
CDR3nt: TGTGCCAGCAGCCCGACAGGGGCCGGCTATGGCTACACCTTC
abundance: NA
d_gene: TRBD1
v_gene: TRBV27
j_gene: TRBJ1-2

CDR3aa: CASSELLTAFGNTIYF
CDR3nt: TGTGCCAGCAGTGAACTACTGACGGCGTTCGGAAACACCATATATTTT
abundance: NA
d_gene: NA
v_gene: TRBV6-1
j_gene: TRBJ1-3

CDR3aa: CASSRVLGQKDEQYF
CDR3nt: TGTGCCAGCTCAAGGGTATTGGGACAGAAGGACGAGCAGTACTTC
abundance: NA
d_gene: TRBD1
v_gene: TRBV18
j_gene: TRBJ2-7

CDR3aa: CAGRAGPKGGTQYF
CDR3nt: TGTGCCGGAAGAGCGGGACCAAAGGGTGGTACGCAGTATTTT
abundance: NA
d_gene: TRBD2
v_gene: TRBV7-2
j_gene: TRBJ2-3

CDR3aa: CASSSPKRQSTYNEQFF
CDR3nt: TGTGCCAGCAGCTCCCCCAAGAGACAGTCGACCTACAATGAGCAGTTCTTC
abundance: NA
d_gene: NA
v_gene: TRBV7-2
j_gene: TRBJ2-1

CDR3aa: CASSPGRSGGTEAFF
CDR3nt: TGTGCCAGCAGCCCTGGGCGCTCAGGAGGTACTGAAGCTTTCTTT
abundance: NA
d_gene: NA
v_gene: TRBV7-6
j_gene: TRBJ1-1

CDR3aa: CASSHTSGRVNEQFF
CDR3nt: TGTGCCAGCAGTCATACTAGCGGGAGAGTAAATGAGCAGTTCTTC
abundance: once
d_gene: TRBD2
v_gene: TRBV28
j_gene: TRBJ2-1

CDR3aa: CASSLAGDSYNSPLHF
CDR3nt: TGTGCCAGCAGTTTGGCAGGGGACAGCTATAATTCACCCCTCCACTTT
abundance: NA
d_gene: TRBD1
v_gene: TRBV28
j_gene: TRBJ1-6

CDR3aa: CASSFHRGGINEQYF
CDR3nt: TGTGCCAGCAGCTTCCATCGTGGGGGGATAAACGAGCAGTACTTC
abundance: NA
d_gene: NA
v_gene: TRBV5-4
j_gene: TRBJ2-7

CDR3aa: CASSYTNGNTIYF
CDR3nt: TGTGCCAGCAGTTATACAAATGGAAACACCATATATTTT
abundance: NA
d_gene: NA
v_gene: TRBV6-5
j_gene: TRBJ1-3

CDR3aa: CASSLVATDTQYF
CDR3nt: TGTGCCAGCAGCTTGGTAGCCACAGATACGCAGTATTTT
abundance: NA
d_gene: NA
v_gene: TRBV11-2
j_gene: TRBJ2-3

CDR3aa: CASSDSNGVGEQYF
CDR3nt: TGTGCCAGCAGTGACTCGAATGGGGTAGGCGAGCAGTACTTC
abundance: NA
d_gene: NA
v_gene: TRBV6-5
j_gene: TRBJ2-7

CDR3aa: CASSEGDTQYF
CDR3nt: TGTGCCAGCAGTGAAGGGGATACGCAGTATTTT
abundance: NA
d_gene: NA
v_gene: TRBV6-1
j_gene: TRBJ2-3

CDR3aa: CASSLSERLAKNIQYF
CDR3nt: TGTGCCAGCAGTTTGAGCGAGCGTCTAGCCAAAAACATTCAGTACTTC
abundance: NA
d_gene: NA
v_gene: TRBV28
j_gene: TRBJ2-4